The 6 T cell receptor beta chains given below trace back to one sample, sequenced in a study of T cell clonality in common variable immunodeficiency. Sequencing was performed with immunoSEQ multiplex PCR; in TCRdb, only in-frame clones are kept and a portion is missing. The sample is made up of approximately 46,000 clones, none counted only once. Material: peripheral blood mononuclear cells. The receptor source for this set is a person aged 18 to 70 in good health.

This clone was recorded many times. The CDR3 bases that were read are TGTGCCAGCTCACCTTTCCGGGACAGGGTCTTCTACAATGAG. As protein: CASSPFRDRVFYNE. The entire CDR3 reads CASSPFRDRVFYNEQFF. V and J are TRBV18 and TRBJ2-1; 9 nucleotides align to TRBD1. The DNA ends 3 residues before the CDR3 does, and the rest of the CDR3 is filled in from the germline J gene. CDR1 and CDR2 (germline): KGHSH, LQKENI. The CDR3 loop spans 17 amino acids. After removal of 3 bases from V and 3 bases from J, the junction contained 9 bases not matched to a gene.

As concerns this clone: The sequence runs out 3 residues before the end of the CDR3; the remainder is reconstructed from the germline J gene. This chain joins TRBV7-9 and TRBJ1-2; TRBD1 matches 8 bases. The CDR3 is 15 amino acids. Germline V gene lookup returns CDR1 SEHNR and CDR2 FQNEAQ (reference sequence). The DNA read from the CDR3 is TGTGCCAGCAGCTTAGGAGCAGGGGGCTCACGAGGC. As protein: CASSLGAGGSRG. The full CDR3 reads CASSLGAGGSRGYTF.

This clone was counted at least ten times. The CDR3 end lies 3 residues beyond the end of the read and is filled in from the germline J gene. The chain couples TRBV5-6 to TRBJ2-2; the match to TRBD1 covers 11 bases. The length of the CDR3 is 14 residues. The germline V gene encodes CDR1 SGHDT and CDR2 YYEEEE. The CDR3 sequence is CASSSRDRGAKLFF. The CDR3 DNA, read in part, is TGTGCCAGCAGTAGCCGGGACAGGGGGGCGAAG.

The table lists this clone with many counts. With the read ending 3 residues before the CDR3 end, the germline J gene is used to fill in that end. The chain recombines TRBV20-1 with TRBJ2-2, with 8 nucleotides matching TRBD1. CDR1 is DFQATT and CDR2 is SNEGSKA in the germline V gene (reference sequence). This CDR3 region has 13 residues. CDR3 amino acids: CSAPGQGDSPLFF. CDR3 DNA, as far as it was read: TGCAGTGCTCCCGGACAGGGAGATTCACCG.

Many counts were recorded for this clone. The CDR3 end is not reached by the read, which stops 3 residues before it; the germline J gene fills it in. The gene calls are TRBV5-4 and TRBJ1-2; D unresolved. The CDR3 length is 14 residues. Trimming removed 2 bases at V and 3 bases at J, with 11 bases between. Germline CDR1 SGHNT, CDR2 YYREEE (reference sequence). The part of the CDR3 DNA that was read is TGTGCCAGCAGCTTTATCTCTCTCGACTATGGC. Translated: CASSFISLDYG. The whole CDR3 reads CASSFISLDYGYTF.

With regard to this clone: An end of the junction differs from the germline gene, which may be a read error. With the read ending 3 residues before the CDR3 end, the germline J gene is used to fill in that end. At the DNA level, this CDR3 is encoded by other sequences in the same sample as well. J is TRBJ1-3 and V is TRBV7-2; D may be TRBD1 (5 bases). From germline, CDR1 is SGHTA and CDR2 FQGNSA. This CDR3 spans 16 amino acids. The sequenced part of the CDR3 DNA is TGTGCCAGCAGCTTAGCACAGGCAGACTCTGGAAACACA. Protein sequence: CASSLAQADSGNT. The CDR3 in its entirety is CASSLAQADSGNTIYF.